This record looks at one TCR beta chain sequence and its context. This clone's antigen is unknown. No clone much larger than this one lies a single base away; base qualities are absent. Using the deep immunoSEQ assay, TCR CDR3 regions were amplified from genomic DNA by multiplex PCR. Genomic DNA extracted from each cell subset was distributed evenly over all wells of several immunoSEQ 96-well plates, and each plate served as one replicate. Each replicate PCR for sorted subsets received approximately 220 ng genomic DNA, equal to tens of thousands of T cell genomes. The purified libraries were quantified using a Qubit 3.0 fluorometer, sized with a Bioanalyzer 2100, and then quantified again using the KAPA Library Quantification kit. Every immunoSEQ 96-well plate was sequenced on a separate single-read 150-cycle Illumina NextSeq 550 flow cell. In the source study's methods: Because the immunoSEQ output included only junctional sequences and no quality scores, the filtering could not be the same as the filtering used for full-length reads. To assign V/J genes and CDR3, sequences were annotated against IMGT germline references using PyIR, a Python wrapper for IgBLAST v1.9. Reads with weak V/J assignments (E-value above 1e-6), missing CDR3, stop codons, out-of-frame junctions, or ambiguous translated residues were removed. A V3J clonotype was defined by an identical inferred V gene, J gene, and CDR3 amino acid sequence. To compute the percentage overlap between repertoires, the number of shared unique clonotypes was divided by the size of the smaller repertoire. Richness of each repertoire was evaluated using RTK rarefaction, the Chao1 estimator, and Recon v2.1 estimates of unobserved clonotypes. Generation probabilities for all TCRbeta clonotypes obtained by the gDNA method from a handful of donors were computed using OLGA. TCRdb limited this immuneACCESS table to in-frame rearrangements with V and J called. A share of clones is missing; checked studies link under half to unresolved V genes, and the rest is unexplained. The V and J calls and the clone size are those of that table, but D and trimming were determined from the DNA. This sample has more than 2,000,000 clones in its table, and 85% to 95% of those were observed once. The ten largest account for about 0.13% of the sample.

The data originate from a study of shared clonotypes between healthy human individuals (dated by TCRdb to 2018 to 2020). Some background on the complete study: A few men and two women, aged 18 to 49 years, made up the cohort. Between about 0.9 and 9 billion PBMCs per donor were obtained by leukapheresis. The study deeply sequenced blood TCR repertoires of five healthy adults to estimate repertoire size and the extent of clonotype sharing between individuals. To increase sequencing depth and limit assay-specific biases, different laboratories used diverse techniques to prepare libraries and sequence TCR repertoires. For each donor, CD4 naive and CD4 memory were each run on three plates, CD8 naive on two plates, and CD8 memory on one plate.

CDR1 SGHRS and CDR2 YFSETQ are derived from the germline V gene. V is clipped by 1 base and J by 11 bases, and the sequence between their germline boundaries is 10 bases long. CDR3 length: 13 amino acids, cysteine to phenylalanine. Here the CDR3 DNA is all that survives: 39 bases in frame from base 1. Healthy HIV-negative adults with no recently reported acute infections or vaccinations were included as donors. Only Caucasian adults living in Nashville, Tennessee, USA were represented among the donors. CD4+ T cells were enriched through magnetic negative selection, after which naive cells were positively selected on CD45RA and the remaining negative fraction served as the memory subset. After blood collection by leukapheresis, PBMCs were isolated using Ficoll-Histopaque density gradient centrifugation and then cryopreserved in the vapor phase of liquid nitrogen. Purity and quantity of every magnetically sorted T cell population were checked by analytical flow cytometry. Genomic DNA was isolated from each sorted fraction and quantified by UV absorbance on a Nanodrop 2000c.

The research as a whole found: Incomplete sequencing was indicated by rarefaction of sorted-subset datasets, despite the large sequencing depth. Sampling was restricted to blood, and TCR repertoires in tissues likely differ from the TCR repertoires found in blood. Naive subsets generally had larger estimated clonotype richness than memory subsets did. Compared with non-shared clonotypes, clonotypes shared by all four sorted-subset donors had higher generation probabilities. Based on pairwise subsampling, the degree of clonotype sharing among donors was expected to be affected by sequencing depth. Sharing across several donors was observed for approximately 5% of naive CD4, over 3% of naive CD8, about 2.3% of memory CD4, and 0.4% of memory CD8 clonotypes. The genetic and exposure-history diversity represented was limited by the small number of donors.

This TCR derives from a man between 18 and 29 years old in good health. Material: naive CD4+ T cells sorted from blood. The sample's cell subset or site, from its label and the paper: CD45RA+ positively selected. The chain is encoded by TRBV5-1 joined to TRBJ1-6; TRBD1 could be the D gene, as 5 bases match. For the CDR3, the sequence is CASSLRDWTPLHF. The DNA is TGCGCCAGCAGCTTGAGGGACTGGACACCCCTCCACTTT.